This passage covers 24 T cell receptor beta chains from one sample sequenced in a study of T cell repertoires in cytomegalovirus infection. Their target antigens are unknown. Each CDR3 protein gets one entry after TCRdb re-called the reads with MiXCR. The profile shows approximately 390,000 distinct CDR3 sequences, roughly 34% of them singletons. This specimen was cultured PBMCs, taken from culture after CMV antigen stimulation. All receptors come from a human donor in good health (CMV status not recorded). Some clones in this sample may be carry-over from other donors' samples.

The chain has TRBV7-9 and TRBJ2-7, with D possibly matching TRBD2 (5 bases). Trimming shortened V by 1 base and J by 6 bases, and 7 bases separated the two germline ends. This CDR3 has 12 residues. Looked up from germline, CDR1 is SEHNR and CDR2 is FQNEAQ (reference sequence). Here the CDR3 reads CASSLETSEQYV. CDR3 nucleotide sequence: TGTGCCAGCAGCTTAGAAACTAGCGAGCAGTACGTC.

The CDR3 is CSAKPAVRNEQFF. CDR3 sequence (DNA): TGCAGTGCTAAACCCGCGGTTCGCAATGAGCAGTTCTTC. The chain joins TRBV20-1 to TRBJ2-1; D unclear. Germline V gene lookup returns CDR1 DFQATT and CDR2 SNEGSKA (reference sequence). There are 13 residues in the CDR3. Between the trimmed V and J ends, which lost 4 bases and 6 bases, there was a span of 13 bases.

A few counts support this clonotype. The chain links TRBV7-9 to TRBJ2-5; D uncertain. The germline V and J ends were trimmed by 6 bases and 5 bases, with 10 bases remaining between them. The germline V gene has CDR1 SEHNR and CDR2 FQNEAQ (reference sequence). This CDR3 region has 12 residues. CDR3 DNA sequence: TGTGCCAGCAGACTCGATGCGGAGACCCAGTACTTC. It encodes CASRLDAETQYF.

The sample holds a few counts of this clonotype. V and J are TRBV29-1 and TRBJ2-5, with TRBD2 identical over 9 bases. The V and J ends lost 3 bases and 2 bases, in that order; junction bases with no gene match: 4. This CDR3 spans 14 amino acids. Germline CDR1 is SQVTM and CDR2 is ANQGSEA. The CDR3 region is CSVDAGGGQETQYF. CDR3 DNA sequence: TGCAGCGTTGACGCGGGGGGGGGGCAAGAGACCCAGTACTTC.

The J gene is TRBJ2-1, the V gene TRBV12-5, with 8 bases aligning to TRBD2. This CDR3 spans 16 amino acids. The V gene end was trimmed by 4 bases and the J gene end by 8 bases; junction bases not matched to a gene: 13. Looked up from germline, CDR1 is LGHNT and CDR2 is FRNRAP. As DNA, the CDR3 is TGTGCTAGTGGTTCGGAACTAGCGGTTCATGGGGATGAGCAGTTCTTC. Translation gives CASGSELAVHGDEQFF. Full variable domain (outside the CDR3, taken from reference TRBV12-5 and TRBJ2-1): DARVTQTPRHKVTEMGQEVTMRCQPILGHNTVFWYRQTMMQGLELLAYFRNRAPLDDSGMPKDRFSAEMPDATLATLKIQPSEPRDSAVYFCASGSELAVHGDEQFFGPGTRLTVL.

The rearrangement links TRBV6-2 or TRBV6-3 to TRBJ2-7; D not resolved. Between the trimmed V and J ends, which lost 3 bases and 2 bases, there was a span of 11 bases. Germline V CDR1 and CDR2: MNHEY, SVGEGT. The CDR3 runs to 14 residues. In DNA, the CDR3 is TGTGCCAGCAGTTATCGGTGGAGCCCCTACGAGCAGTACTTC. Translated: CASSYRWSPYEQYF.

This clonotype turned up a few times. The chain carries TRBV10-3 and TRBJ1-5; D not resolved. The CDR3 contains 16 residues. Germline CDR1 is ENHRY and CDR2 is SYGVKD. Trimming stripped 2 bases from V and 0 bases from J, with 11 bases between. The CDR3 is CAISETGLDSNQPQHF. The CDR3 coding sequence is TGTGCCATCAGTGAGACCGGTCTGGATAGCAATCAGCCCCAGCATTTT.

The chain employs TRBV10-3 and TRBJ1-2, with D unclear. The CDR3 runs 13 residues. The germline CDR1 and CDR2 sequences are ENHRY and SYGVKD. Trimming took 8 bases from V and 0 from J, leaving 10 bases between them. The CDR3 DNA sequence: TGTGCCATCGCGGCGGGAGCTAACTATGGCTACACCTTC. Protein product: CAIAAGANYGYTF.

In this sample, this clonotype turned up many times. The rearrangement joins TRBV7-2 to TRBJ1-1; D is unresolved. The CDR3 is 14 amino acids. Looked up from germline, CDR1 is SGHTA and CDR2 is FQGNSA. The V end lost 6 bases, the J end lost 5 bases, and 16 bases lay between the germline ends. CDR3 bases: TGTGCCAGCAGTGCCGGACCCCCGGGGACTGAAGCTTTCTTT. Translation gives CASSAGPPGTEAFF.

The chain is built from TRBV4-2 and TRBJ2-1, with 8 nucleotides matching TRBD2. The J segment lost 10 bases and the V segment lost 3 bases, leaving 11 bases of the junction unmatched. Germline-derived CDR1 and CDR2 are LGHNA and YNFKEQ. The CDR3 is made up of 15 amino acids. The CDR3 nucleotides are TGTGCCAGCAGCCACTCGGGACTAGAGGGGCCAGAGCAGTTCTTC. Amino acid sequence: CASSHSGLEGPEQFF.

In nucleotides, the CDR3 is TGCAGTGCTACCAGCGCTAGCGGGAGGGCTTACAATGAGCAGTTCTTC. This gives the protein CSATSASGRAYNEQFF. The chain has TRBV20-1 and TRBJ2-1, with 12 nucleotides matching TRBD2. Per germline, CDR1 DFQATT and CDR2 SNEGSKA (reference sequence). The CDR3 covers 16 residues. V trimming: 4 bases; J trimming: 4 bases; junction bases outside the gene matches: 8.

This rearrangement joins TRBV4-1 to TRBJ1-2; a weak D match, TRBD1 (5 bases). V shed 6 bases and J shed 4 bases, with 18 bases lying between them. This CDR3 comprises 15 residues. CDR1 is MGHRA, CDR2 YSYEKL, per germline. The CDR3 is CASRLQEQGPYGYTF. For the CDR3, the DNA is TGCGCCAGCAGACTACAAGAGCAGGGCCCCTATGGCTACACCTTC.

This clonotype has just a few counts. The chain couples TRBV19 to TRBJ2-1, with TRBD1 matching 8 bases. The CDR3 contains 13 residues. The germline V gene has CDR1 LNHDA and CDR2 SQIVND (reference sequence). The ends lost 5 bases at V and 5 bases at J; junction bases unmatched: 2. The CDR3 DNA reads TGTGCCAGTAGTGGGGACAGGAACAATGAGCAGTTCTTC. It codes for CASSGDRNNEQFF.

The chain employs TRBV6-2 or TRBV6-3 and TRBJ1-2; D gene uncertain. The CDR3 loop spans 14 amino acids. V was clipped by 4 bases and J by 9 bases, with 18 bases between them. CDR1 is MNHEY and CDR2 is SVGEGT in the germline V gene. The CDR3 DNA sequence: TGTGCCAGCAGTTCCTCGGTACATGGGCCGAGCTACACCTTC. Its translation is CASSSSVHGPSYTF.

The genes are TRBV28 and TRBJ2-7, with a tentative D call TRBD2 (6 bases). The CDR3 totals 16 residues. CDR1 is MDHEN, CDR2 SYDVKM, per germline. The V end lost 5 bases, the J end lost 3 bases, and 20 bases lay between the germline ends. CDR3 loop: CASSPRAPGLSYEQYV. DNA of the CDR3: TGTGCCAGCAGTCCAAGGGCCCCGGGACTCAGCTACGAGCAGTACGTC.

J is TRBJ1-3 and V is TRBV7-2; 7 bases match TRBD1. CDR1 and CDR2 (germline): SGHTA, FQGNSA. The length of the CDR3 is 14 residues. Unmatched junction bases numbered 6, after V lost 5 bases and J lost 5 bases. The CDR3 is CASSITDRRNTIYF. In DNA, the CDR3 is TGTGCCAGCAGCATCACGGACAGGAGAAACACCATATATTTT.

The chain has TRBV6-1 and TRBJ1-5; D call uncertain. This CDR3 comprises 13 residues. V lost 5 bases, J lost 4 bases, and 9 bases lay in between. Germline V gene sequence: CDR1 MNHNS, CDR2 SASEGT. The CDR3 loop is CASSYLWNQPQHF. For the CDR3, the DNA is TGTGCCAGCAGTTACCTTTGGAATCAGCCCCAGCATTTT.

The chain recombines TRBV4-3 with TRBJ2-1, with 7 bases identical to TRBD2. CDR1 is LGHNA and CDR2 is YSLEER in the germline V gene. CDR3 length: 16 amino acids. J was trimmed by 2 bases and V by 3 bases; bases with no gene match: 7. Here the CDR3 reads CASSQRLAWTYNEQFF. CDR3 sequence (DNA): TGCGCCAGCAGCCAGAGACTAGCTTGGACCTACAATGAGCAGTTCTTC.

J is TRBJ2-7 and V is TRBV6-6, with a possible D match to TRBD2 (5 bases). With 6 bases removed from V and 1 base from J, the gap between germline ends came to 16 bases. In germline, CDR1 is MNHNY, CDR2 SVGAGI (reference sequence). The CDR3 contains 15 residues. The chain's CDR3 is CASSLGSPLSYEQYF. The CDR3 DNA sequence: TGTGCCAGCAGCCTGGGGAGTCCTCTATCCTACGAGCAGTACTTC.

Details on this clonotype: The junction and the germline gene differ at one end; a read error may be behind it. The chain carries TRBV7-6 and TRBJ2-1; TRBD1 matches 9 bases. The CDR3 has 18 amino acids. Germline lookup yields CDR1 SGHVS and CDR2 FNYEAQ. The CDR3 sequence: CASSFPGQGLVPTHEQLF. DNA of the CDR3: TGTGCCAGCAGCTTCCCGGGACAGGGTTTGGTCCCTACCCATGAGCAGCTCTTC.

This chain joins TRBV7-3 and TRBJ1-1; D uncertain. CDR1 is SGHTA and CDR2 is FQGTGA in the germline V gene. The CDR3 sequence is 14 residues long. Trimming took off 5 bases at V and 4 bases at J, with 14 bases between the two ends. The CDR3 DNA follows: TGTGCCAGCAGCCCATGGATTCTCTCCACTGAAGCTTTCTTT. This gives the protein CASSPWILSTEAFF. Full variable domain (outside the CDR3, taken from reference TRBV7-3 and TRBJ1-1): GAGVSQTPSNKVTEKGKYVELRCDPISGHTALYWYRQSLGQGPEFLIYFQGTGAADDSGLPNDRFFAVRPEGSVSTLKIQRTERGDSAVYLCASSPWILSTEAFFGQGTRLTVV.

The chain employs TRBV28 and TRBJ2-7; 9 nucleotides line up with TRBD2. The CDR3 is 16 residues long. The V and J ends lost 3 bases and 3 bases, in that order; junction bases with no gene match: 9. Germline V gene data show CDR1 as MDHEN and CDR2 as SYDVKM. CDR3: CASSFPREGRGYEQYF. CDR3 sequence (DNA): TGTGCCAGCAGTTTTCCGCGGGAGGGGAGGGGCTACGAGCAGTACTTC.

In this sample, this clonotype turned up a few times. The chain uses TRBV7-2 and TRBJ2-6; D possibly uses TRBD1 or TRBD2 (5 bases each). The CDR3 length is 17 residues. V was clipped by 3 bases and J by 1 base, with 13 bases between them. Germline assignment: CDR1 SGHTA and CDR2 FQGNSA. CDR3 DNA sequence: TGTGCCAGCAGCTTCGGCAGGGAGCTTTCTGGGGCCAACGTCCTGACTTTC. It translates to CASSFGRELSGANVLTF.

V and J are TRBV14 and TRBJ1-2, with D maybe TRBD1 (5 bases). Germline values: CDR1 SGHDN, CDR2 FVKESK. V was trimmed by 3 bases and J by 6 bases, leaving 8 bases between them. This CDR3 spans 12 amino acids. CDR3 sequence: CASSQRGDGYTF. For the CDR3, the DNA is TGTGCCAGCAGCCAGCGGGGGGATGGCTACACCTTC.